Listed below are T cell receptor beta chains from one sample, sequenced in a study of blood T cells in healthy people across ages. TCRdb reprocessed the 5' RACE reads with MiXCR, giving one entry per CDR3 protein. The sample has hundreds of thousands of distinct CDR3 sequences; roughly 64% are singletons. The sequenced sample was blood. Every receptor here comes from a man aged 25 to 45 in good health. Each CDR3 is given with its conserved first and last residue. Fields, in order: V gene, D gene, clone size, J gene, CDR3 DNA, CDR3 protein. D genes are given only for firm matches. Clone size is not always given. Where it is, it says once, few, many or a class for expanded clones.

TRBV27	.	.	TRBJ1-1	TGTGCCAGCAGTTCGTCCTCGGGCAGGGCGAACACTGAAGCTTTCTTT	CASSSSSGRANTEAFF
TRBV7-2	TRBD1	many	TRBJ2-5	TGTGCCAGCAGCCTACAGGACAGGGTTCGGGAGACCCAGTACTTC	CASSLQDRVRETQYF
TRBV10-3	TRBD1	few	TRBJ1-2	TGTGCCATCAGGACAGGGGAAGGCTACACCTTC	CAIRTGEGYTF
TRBV24-1	.	.	TRBJ2-1	TGTGCCACCAGTGTGTCCACCGGGCACAATGAGCAGTTCTTC	CATSVSTGHNEQFF
TRBV6-4	.	few	TRBJ2-6	TGTGCCAGCAGTGAAACATGGAGCTCTGGGGCCAACGTCCTGACTTTC	CASSETWSSGANVLTF
TRBV27	.	once	TRBJ2-2	TGTGCCAGCAGTTTTCCGGCGATGGGCACCGGGGAGCTGTTTTTT	CASSFPAMGTGELFF
TRBV20-1	.	.	TRBJ2-7	TGCAGTGCTAGAGAAAGGCCCGAACCGACCTACGAGCAGTACTTC	CSARERPEPTYEQYF
TRBV20-1	.	many	TRBJ1-2	TGCAGTGCTCAACGGGGGCTCGAGGGCTACACCTTC	CSAQRGLEGYTF
TRBV3-1	.	.	TRBJ2-5	TGTGCCAGCAGCCAAGCCCCAGAGACCCAGTACTTC	CASSQAPETQYF
TRBV4-1	.	.	TRBJ2-1	TGCGTCAGCAGCCAAGATTTAACAGGGTTTTTGGGCGAGCAGTTCTTC	CVSSQDLTGFLGEQFF
TRBV7-2	.	.	TRBJ1-1	TGTGCCAGCAGCCCCCGTCTAGGGCAGGCTTTCTTT	CASSPRLGQAFF
TRBV20-1	.	.	TRBJ2-3	TGCAGTGTCGGTGGACTAGACAGGGTTGGCACAGATACGCAGTATTTT	CSVGGLDRVGTDTQYF
TRBV7-2	.	.	TRBJ1-4	TGTACCAGCAGCTCCCGTGGGGGGGCTTATGAAAAACTGTTTTTT	CTSSSRGGAYEKLFF
TRBV6-2/TRBV6-3	.	.	TRBJ2-1	TGTGCCACGAGTGAGCAGTTCTTC	CATSEQFF